Listed below are T cell receptor beta chains from one sample, sequenced in a study of cytomegalovirus exposure and HLA in healthy donors. The data were produced by immunoSEQ multiplex PCR, yet TCRdb's version contains in-frame clones alone and is incomplete. Of tens of thousands of clones listed, about 89% are singletons. The sample comprised PBMCs. These receptors all come from a woman between 18 and 29 years old in good health and CMV-seronegative. CDR3s include the opening cysteine and the closing phenylalanine or tryptophan. Each record gives: clone size, D gene, J gene, V gene, CDR3 DNA, CDR3 protein. The D gene is left open where the match is weak. Clone size is not always given. Where it is, it says once, few, many or a class for expanded clones.

.	.	TRBJ2-5	TRBV27	TGTGCCAGCAGTTTGACCCGAACAGGGAAGGAGACCCAGTACTTC	CASSLTRTGKETQYF
.	.	TRBJ2-1	TRBV13	TGTGCCAGCAGCCCCAGGGACAACTACAATGAGCAGTTCTTC	CASSPRDNYNEQFF
.	.	TRBJ2-7	TRBV28	TGTGCCAGCAGTTTATCAGGGGATACCTACGAGCAGTACTTC	CASSLSGDTYEQYF
.	TRBD1	TRBJ2-7	TRBV7-2	TGTGCCAGCAGGCTTACAGGGGGCTCCTACGAGCAGTACTTC	CASRLTGGSYEQYF
once	TRBD1	TRBJ1-3	TRBV10-3	TGTGCCATCAGGACAGGGGGCTCTGGAAACACCATATATTTT	CAIRTGGSGNTIYF
.	TRBD1	TRBJ1-2	TRBV7-2	TGTGCCAGCAGCTTAGGGACAGGGGGCGCGGGCTATGGCTACACCTTC	CASSLGTGGAGYGYTF
.	TRBD1	TRBJ1-1	TRBV18	TGTGCCAGCTCACCCGGGACAGGGTTTTCCGAAGCTTTCTTT	CASSPGTGFSEAFF
.	TRBD1	TRBJ2-5	TRBV5-6	TGTGCCAGCAGCCAACAGGGGGAAGAGACCCAGTACTTC	CASSQQGEETQYF
.	.	TRBJ2-5	TRBV19	TGTGCCAGTAGTTTTGAGGGGGTAACCCAGTACTTC	CASSFEGVTQYF
.	.	TRBJ2-7	TRBV19	TGTGCCAGTAGCTTCGGACACCAAACCTACGAGCAGTACTTC	CASSFGHQTYEQYF
.	.	TRBJ2-7	TRBV4-2	TGTGCCAGCAGCCAAGATGGAGGCTACGAGCAGTACTTC	CASSQDGGYEQYF
.	TRBD1	TRBJ1-6	TRBV19	TGTGCCAGTAGTACGGGACAGGGGGTGGAGTCACCCCTCCACTTT	CASSTGQGVESPLHF
.	.	TRBJ2-2	TRBV9	TGTGCCAGCAGCGTTTTGGGCCAGTCGAACACCGGGGAGCTGTTTTTT	CASSVLGQSNTGELFF
.	.	TRBJ2-2	TRBV5-1	TGCGCCAGCAGCTTAGACACCAACACCGGGGAGCTGTTTTTT	CASSLDTNTGELFF
.	.	TRBJ2-3	TRBV5-1	TGCGCCAGCAGTTATAGCACAGATACGCAGTATTTT	CASSYSTDTQYF
.	.	TRBJ2-7	TRBV11-2	TGTGCCAGCAGCTTAGATAGGCGGGTACTCGGCTACGAGCAGTACTTC	CASSLDRRVLGYEQYF
.	.	TRBJ1-1	TRBV30	TGTGCCTGGAGGGGGAGGGCAGTAGTTCTTGAAGCTTTCTTT	CAWRGRAVVLEAFF
.	.	TRBJ1-1	TRBV5-5	TGTGCCAGCAGTTACGGTATCGGGGGGACTGAAGCTTTCTTT	CASSYGIGGTEAFF
once	.	TRBJ2-1	TRBV15	TGTGCCACCAGCAGGTCCAGCCCCAGGGACAATGAGCAGTTCTTC	CATSRSSPRDNEQFF
.	TRBD2	TRBJ2-3	TRBV5-1	TGCGCCAGCAGCTTGGGGCTAGCGGGACGGATCACAGATACGCAGTATTTT	CASSLGLAGRITDTQYF
.	.	TRBJ1-5	TRBV10-3	TGTGCCACCGCCTGGGACGGGAGGGCCCAGCATTTT	CATAWDGRAQHF
.	.	TRBJ2-5	TRBV28	TGTGCCAGCAGCACCTCCGGTGTTGAGACCCAGTACTTC	CASSTSGVETQYF
.	.	TRBJ2-2	TRBV25-1	TGTGCCAGCAGTGAAACAGCGAACACCGGGGAGCTGTTTTTT	CASSETANTGELFF
.	.	TRBJ2-7	TRBV13	TGTGCCAGCAGTTATAGGGGTTTCTACGAGCAGTACTTC	CASSYRGFYEQYF